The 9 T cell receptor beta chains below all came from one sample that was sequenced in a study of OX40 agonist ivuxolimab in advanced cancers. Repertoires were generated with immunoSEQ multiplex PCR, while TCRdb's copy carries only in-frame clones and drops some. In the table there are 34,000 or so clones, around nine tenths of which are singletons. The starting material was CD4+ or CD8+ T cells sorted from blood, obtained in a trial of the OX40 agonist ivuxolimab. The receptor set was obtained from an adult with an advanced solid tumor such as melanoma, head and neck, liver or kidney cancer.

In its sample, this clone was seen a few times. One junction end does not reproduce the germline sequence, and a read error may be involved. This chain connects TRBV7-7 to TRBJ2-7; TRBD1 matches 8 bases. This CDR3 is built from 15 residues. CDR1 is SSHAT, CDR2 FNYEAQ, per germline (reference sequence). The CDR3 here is CASSLGPRGLDEQYF. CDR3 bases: TGTGCTAGCAGCTTGGGGCCCAGGGGGCTCGACGAGCAGTACTTC.

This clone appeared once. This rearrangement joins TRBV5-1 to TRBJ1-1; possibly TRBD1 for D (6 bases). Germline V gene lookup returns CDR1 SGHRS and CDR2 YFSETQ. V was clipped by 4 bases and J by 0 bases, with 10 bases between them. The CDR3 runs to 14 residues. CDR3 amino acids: CASSQWTVNTEAFF. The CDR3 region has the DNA TGCGCCAGCAGCCAATGGACAGTGAACACTGAAGCTTTCTTT. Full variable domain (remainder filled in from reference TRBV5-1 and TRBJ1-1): KAGVTQTPRYLIKTRGQQVTLSCSPISGHRSVSWYQQTPGQGLQFLFEYFSETQRNKGNFPGRFSGRQFSNSRSEMNVSTLELGDSALYLCASSQWTVNTEAFFGQGTRLTVV.

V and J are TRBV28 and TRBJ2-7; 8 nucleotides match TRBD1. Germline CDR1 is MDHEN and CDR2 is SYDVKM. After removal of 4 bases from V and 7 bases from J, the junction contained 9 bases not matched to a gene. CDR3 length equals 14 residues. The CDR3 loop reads CASSWAGTGYEQYF. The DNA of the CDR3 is TGTGCCAGCAGTTGGGCCGGGACAGGCTATGAGCAGTACTTC.

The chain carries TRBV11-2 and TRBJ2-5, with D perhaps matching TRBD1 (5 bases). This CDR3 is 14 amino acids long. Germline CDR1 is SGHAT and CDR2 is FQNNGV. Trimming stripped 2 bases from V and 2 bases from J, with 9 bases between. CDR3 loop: CASSLWAGQETQYF. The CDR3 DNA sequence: TGTGCCAGCAGCTTATGGGCAGGGCAAGAGACCCAGTACTTC.

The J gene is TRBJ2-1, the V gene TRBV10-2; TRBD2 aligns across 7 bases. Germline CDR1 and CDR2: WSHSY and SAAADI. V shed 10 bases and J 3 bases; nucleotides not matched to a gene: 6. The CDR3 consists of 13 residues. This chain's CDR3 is CATWGGYYNEQFF. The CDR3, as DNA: TGCGCCACCTGGGGGGGATACTACAATGAGCAGTTCTTC.

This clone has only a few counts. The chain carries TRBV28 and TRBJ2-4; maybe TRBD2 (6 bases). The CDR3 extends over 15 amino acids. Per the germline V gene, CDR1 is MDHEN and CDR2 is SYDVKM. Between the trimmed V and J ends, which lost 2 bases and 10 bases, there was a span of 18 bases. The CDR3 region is CASSLGGSDSGIQYF. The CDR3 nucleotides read TGTGCCAGCAGTTTAGGGGGGTCGGACTCGGGTATTCAGTACTTC.

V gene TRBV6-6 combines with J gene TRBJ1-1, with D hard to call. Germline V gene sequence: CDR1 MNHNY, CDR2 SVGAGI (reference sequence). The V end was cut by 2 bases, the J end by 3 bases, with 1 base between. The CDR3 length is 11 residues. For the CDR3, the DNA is TGTGCCAGCAGTTACGACACTGAAGCTTTCTTT. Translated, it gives CASSYDTEAFF.

CDR3 nucleotides: TGTGCCAGCAGCTTAGGAGGTAGCGGGGGGGAGGAGCAGTACTTC. The encoded protein is CASSLGGSGGEEQYF. The chain recombines TRBV13 with TRBJ2-7; 11 positions match TRBD2. J gave up 7 bases and V 0 bases, and 5 bases lay outside the gene matches. The CDR3 is 15 residues long. Germline CDR1 PRHDT, CDR2 FYEKMQ (reference sequence).

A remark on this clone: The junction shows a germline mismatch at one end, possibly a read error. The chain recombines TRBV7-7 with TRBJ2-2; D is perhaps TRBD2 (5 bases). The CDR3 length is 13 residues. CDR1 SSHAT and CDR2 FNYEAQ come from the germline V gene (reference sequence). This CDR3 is CASSPRGTGELFF. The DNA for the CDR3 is TGTGCTAGCAGCCCCAGAGGGACCGGGGAGCTGTTTTTT.